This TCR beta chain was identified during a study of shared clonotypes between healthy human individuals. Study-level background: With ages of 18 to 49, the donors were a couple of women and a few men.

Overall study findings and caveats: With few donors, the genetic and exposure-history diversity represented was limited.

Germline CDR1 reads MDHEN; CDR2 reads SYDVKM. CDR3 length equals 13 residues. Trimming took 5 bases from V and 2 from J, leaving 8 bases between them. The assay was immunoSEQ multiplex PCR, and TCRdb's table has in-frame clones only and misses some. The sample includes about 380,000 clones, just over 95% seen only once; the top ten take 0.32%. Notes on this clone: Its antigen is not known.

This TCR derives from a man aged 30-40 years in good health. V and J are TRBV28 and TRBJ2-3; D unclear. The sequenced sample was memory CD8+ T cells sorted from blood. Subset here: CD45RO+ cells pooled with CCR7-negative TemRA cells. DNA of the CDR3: TGTGCCAGCAGTCTCGGGCCCACAGATACGCAGTATTTT. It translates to CASSLGPTDTQYF.